These 30 T cell receptor beta chains were all obtained from the same sample, sequenced in a study of shared clonotypes between healthy human individuals. Using immunoSEQ multiplex PCR, the repertoire was profiled, and TCRdb retains in-frame clones only, with some absent. The data show hundreds of thousands of clones, with about 96% seen just once and 0.06% held by the top ten. The sequenced sample was naive CD4+ T cells sorted from blood. Sample subset: CD45RA+ positively selected. These receptor sequences come from a woman under 40 in good health.

CDR3: CASSLWGSSNQPQHF. DNA for the CDR3: TGTGCCAGCAGTTTATGGGGCAGTAGCAATCAGCCCCAGCATTTT. The rearrangement links TRBV27 to TRBJ1-5, with D possibly TRBD1 on 5 matching bases. V lost 1 base and J 0 bases, leaving 7 bases between the germline ends. The CDR3 loop spans 15 amino acids. Germline values: CDR1 MNHEY, CDR2 SMNVEV (reference sequence).

The J gene is TRBJ2-7, the V gene TRBV27; TRBD2 agrees at 7 bases. CDR1 MNHEY and CDR2 SMNVEV come from the germline V gene (reference sequence). The CDR3 has 18 residues. V lost 8 bases and J lost 0; bases outside the gene matches: 19. CDR3 residues: CASGLLKDSSGHSYEQYF. The DNA of the CDR3 is TGTGCCAGCGGGTTATTGAAAGATTCTAGCGGACACTCCTACGAGCAGTACTTC.

This chain uses TRBV7-9 with TRBJ1-2; 10 bases map to TRBD1. Unmatched junction bases numbered 12, after V lost 2 bases and J lost 6 bases. Germline V gene sequence: CDR1 SEHNR, CDR2 FQNEAQ (reference sequence). The CDR3 has 17 residues. The CDR3 protein is CASSLIYPGTGAHGYTF. DNA for the CDR3: TGTGCCAGCAGCTTAATCTATCCCGGGACAGGGGCGCATGGCTACACCTTC.

The V gene is TRBV6-1, the J gene TRBJ1-1; no firm D call. The CDR3 extends over 12 amino acids. Germline-derived CDR1 and CDR2 are MNHNS and SASEGT. Deletions cut 6 bases from V and 4 bases from J, with 9 bases between. The DNA of the CDR3 is TGTGCCAGCAGGTACCACACCACTGAAGCTTTCTTT. Translation: CASRYHTTEAFF.

The chain combines TRBV6-6 with TRBJ2-3; 9 bases fit TRBD2. The CDR3 covers 16 residues. The germline V gene encodes CDR1 MNHNY and CDR2 SVGAGI (reference sequence). The V gene end was trimmed by 4 bases and the J gene end by 1 base; junction bases not matched to a gene: 6. The CDR3, as DNA: TGTGCCAGCAGTTCCATAGCGGGAGCCGGCACAGATACGCAGTATTTT. Amino acid sequence: CASSSIAGAGTDTQYF.

The chain combines TRBV7-6 with TRBJ2-1; TRBD2 agrees at 10 bases. The junction had 9 bases not matched to a gene; V was cut back by 6 bases and J by 7 bases. The germline V gene has CDR1 SGHVS and CDR2 FNYEAQ. This CDR3 has 15 amino acids. In DNA, the CDR3 is TGTGCCAGCAGACCCGCCGGGACTAGCGTAAATGAGCAGTTCTTC. This codes for CASRPAGTSVNEQFF.

The chain is built from TRBV5-1 and TRBJ1-4; D remains unclear. The V end lost 3 bases, the J end lost 0 bases, and 12 bases lay between the germline ends. CDR1 is SGHRS, CDR2 YFSETQ, per germline. There are 16 residues in the CDR3. DNA of the CDR3: TGCGCCAGCAGCTACGGGCATGTTGCAACTAATGAAAAACTGTTTTTT. Encoded protein: CASSYGHVATNEKLFF.

The V call is TRBV7-2, the J call TRBJ2-1; D uncertain. From germline, CDR1 is SGHTA and CDR2 FQGNSA. The CDR3 has 13 amino acids. V was shortened by 4 bases and J by 3 bases, with 7 bases between the two germline ends. The CDR3 is CASSSNVYNEQFF. The CDR3 nucleotides are TGTGCCAGCAGCTCAAACGTCTACAATGAGCAGTTCTTC. Based on the CDR3 plus reference TRBV7-2 and TRBJ2-1, the full variable domain is GAGVSQSPSNKVTEKGKDVELRCDPISGHTALYWYRQSLGQGLEFLIYFQGNSAPDKSGLPSDRFSAERTGGSVSTLTIQRTQQEDSAVYLCASSSNVYNEQFFGPGTRLTVL.

This sequence joins TRBV19 and TRBJ2-5; D tentatively fits TRBD1 or TRBD2 (5 bases each). CDR3 size: 14 residues. CDR1 is LNHDA, CDR2 SQIVND, per germline (reference sequence). The V end was cut by 3 bases, the J end by 5 bases, with 13 bases between. The CDR3 spells CASSIGTALETQYF. The CDR3 DNA reads as TGTGCCAGTAGTATCGGGACGGCATTGGAGACCCAGTACTTC.

Concerning this clone itself: Other DNA sequences in the same sample also yield this CDR3. The genes are TRBV7-8 and TRBJ1-1, with a possible D match to TRBD1 (5 bases). The CDR3 length is 13 residues. Germline assignment: CDR1 SGHVS and CDR2 FQNEAQ. Trimming removed 0 bases at V and 5 bases at J, with 7 bases between. The CDR3 protein is CASSLARGTEAFF. As DNA, the CDR3 is TGTGCCAGCAGCTTAGCTCGGGGGACTGAAGCTTTCTTT.

As concerns this clone: Different DNA sequences within this sample yield the same CDR3. The rearrangement links TRBV18 to TRBJ2-5; D is unresolved. CDR3 length equals 12 residues. V was shortened by 2 bases and J by 0 bases, with 1 base between the two germline ends. The V gene's germline CDR1 is KGHSH and CDR2 LQKENI. CDR3 sequence reads: CASSPNQETQYF. The CDR3 bases are TGTGCCAGCTCACCAAACCAAGAGACCCAGTACTTC.

The V gene is TRBV28, the J gene TRBJ1-2; tentative D call: TRBD1 (5 bases). V gave up 3 bases and J gave up 4 bases, with 6 bases separating them. From germline, CDR1 is MDHEN and CDR2 SYDVKM. The CDR3 has 12 residues. As DNA, the CDR3 is TGTGCCAGCAGTTTCGACAGCTATGGCTACACCTTC. This sequence encodes CASSFDSYGYTF.

The chain links TRBV27 to TRBJ2-6; D call uncertain. The CDR3 is 19 residues long. V lost 1 base and J 0 bases, leaving 16 bases between the germline ends. Looked up from germline, CDR1 is MNHEY and CDR2 is SMNVEV (reference sequence). The CDR3 spells CASSLFGQQTRSGANVLTF. The CDR3, as DNA: TGTGCCAGCAGTTTATTCGGTCAACAAACCCGCTCTGGGGCCAACGTCCTGACTTTC.

The chain recombines TRBV2 with TRBJ2-5, with D perhaps assigned TRBD1 or TRBD2 (7 bases each). The V gene's germline CDR1 is SNHLY and CDR2 FYNNEI. Trimming left V 6 bases short and J 4 bases short, with 21 bases between. The CDR3 extends over 16 amino acids. In nucleotides, the CDR3 is TGTGCCAGCAGCAAATCACCGACAGGGAGGGGAGAGACCCAGTACTTC. This sequence encodes CASSKSPTGRGETQYF.

The gene calls are TRBV5-8 and TRBJ1-4, with a possible D match to TRBD1 (6 bases). The CDR3 is made up of 16 amino acids. The germline V gene has CDR1 SGHTS and CDR2 YDEGEE. V shed 2 bases and J shed 0 bases, with 11 bases lying between them. For the CDR3, the DNA is TGTGCCAGCAGCTTTGCAGGGGCCTCAACTAATGAAAAACTGTTTTTT. As protein: CASSFAGASTNEKLFF.

The rearrangement links TRBV6-1 to TRBJ1-2; D perhaps matches TRBD1 (5 bases). The germline V gene has CDR1 MNHNS and CDR2 SASEGT. The CDR3 extends over 13 amino acids. V was shortened by 2 bases and J by 8 bases, with 12 bases between the two germline ends. As DNA, the CDR3 is TGTGCCAGCAGTGAAATCCGGGGCAGGGGCTACACCTTC. This gives the protein CASSEIRGRGYTF.

The count of this clone is one. This sequence joins TRBV28 and TRBJ1-1; no clear D gene. Germline CDR1 reads MDHEN; CDR2 reads SYDVKM. The V and J ends lost 4 bases and 0 bases respectively, with 12 bases between them. The CDR3 runs to 15 residues. The CDR3 DNA follows: TGTGCCAGCAGTTCCGGCGGCATAATGAACACTGAAGCTTTCTTT. This translates into CASSSGGIMNTEAFF.

This chain connects TRBV11-3 to TRBJ2-2; D gene ambiguous. CDR3 size: 14 residues. CDR1 and CDR2 from the germline V gene are SGHNT and YENEEA. V was pared by 2 bases and J by 1 base, with 5 bases between. CDR3 sequence: CASSLLGNTGELFF. The CDR3 DNA is TGTGCCAGCAGCTTACTCGGGAACACCGGGGAGCTGTTTTTT.

The rearrangement joins TRBV6-1 to TRBJ2-2; D is uncertain. Trimming cost V 8 bases and J 1 base, with 11 bases left between them. The germline gives CDR1 MNHNS, CDR2 SASEGT. The CDR3 has 14 amino acids. The CDR3 loop is CASWFGVNTGELFF. CDR3 coding DNA: TGTGCCAGCTGGTTTGGGGTGAACACCGGGGAGCTGTTTTTT.

This chain uses TRBV10-1 with TRBJ2-2; D assignment may be TRBD1 or TRBD2 (5 bases each). Germline V gene lookup returns CDR1 WNHNN and CDR2 SYGVQD (reference sequence). The CDR3 has 16 amino acids. V was trimmed by 5 bases and J by 0 bases, leaving 13 bases between them. CDR3 region: CASSPIGDPNTGELFF. CDR3 bases: TGCGCCAGCAGTCCCATTGGGGACCCGAACACCGGGGAGCTGTTTTTT.

The chain couples TRBV28 to TRBJ1-2, with D possibly being TRBD1 (5 bases). The V and J ends lost 7 bases and 6 bases respectively, with 12 bases between them. This CDR3 comprises 12 residues. Germline CDR1 is MDHEN and CDR2 is SYDVKM. The CDR3 region has the DNA TGTGCCAGCAATTCAGGGTACAATGGCTACACCTTC. The encoded protein is CASNSGYNGYTF.

The CDR3 nucleotides read TGTGCCAGCAGCGACCGTCGGACAGGGGACAGTGAGGGTGGCTACACCTTC. Residues: CASSDRRTGDSEGGYTF. This chain uses TRBV9 with TRBJ1-2; 9 nucleotides align to TRBD1. The CDR3 covers 17 residues. In germline, CDR1 is SGDLS, CDR2 YYNGEE. The junction had 16 bases not matched to a gene; V was cut back by 3 bases and J by 7 bases.

V and J are TRBV5-6 and TRBJ2-3; 9 bases agree with TRBD2. The CDR3 is made up of 14 amino acids. CDR1 and CDR2 from the germline V gene are SGHDT and YYEEEE. J gave up 3 bases and V 4 bases, and 3 bases lay outside the gene matches. The CDR3 region is CASSGSGSTDTQYF. In DNA, the CDR3 is TGTGCCAGCAGCGGTAGCGGGAGTACAGATACGCAGTATTTT.

This chain uses TRBV28 with TRBJ1-1, with D maybe TRBD1 (5 bases). Germline V gives CDR1 MDHEN, CDR2 SYDVKM. The CDR3 runs to 12 residues. The V end lost 6 bases, the J end lost 8 bases, and 13 bases lay between the germline ends. The DNA of the CDR3 is TGTGCCAGCAGCCCTCATGAGGGGGAAGCTTTCTTT. Its protein product is CASSPHEGEAFF.

The rearrangement links TRBV29-1 to TRBJ2-1; tentatively, D is TRBD2 (6 bases). CDR1 and CDR2 from the germline V gene are SQVTM and ANQGSEA. Trimming took 2 bases from V and 3 from J, leaving 8 bases between them. The CDR3 consists of 13 residues. CDR3 amino acids: CSVEPGLYNEQFF. DNA for the CDR3: TGCAGCGTTGAACCGGGACTCTACAATGAGCAGTTCTTC.

The rearrangement joins TRBV7-9 to TRBJ2-2; the D call may be TRBD1 or TRBD2 (5 bases each). The germline gives CDR1 SEHNR, CDR2 FQNEAQ (reference sequence). Trimming took 0 bases from V and 1 from J, leaving 12 bases between them. CDR3 length: 17 amino acids. The CDR3 DNA sequence: TGTGCCAGCAGCTTAGCGCGGGCAGGGCTGAACACCGGGGAGCTGTTTTTT. The encoded protein is CASSLARAGLNTGELFF.

The J gene is TRBJ1-2, the V gene TRBV5-7; 8 bases align to TRBD1. TRBV5-7 carries the ORF label, with uncertain function. V lost 3 bases to trimming and J lost 4 bases; unmatched junction nucleotides: 2. This CDR3 comprises 13 residues. The CDR3 reads CASSWDRTYGYTF. In DNA, the CDR3 is TGTGCCAGCAGCTGGGACAGGACCTATGGCTACACCTTC.

The rearrangement links TRBV5-6 to TRBJ2-2, with 7 bases lining up with TRBD2. The V gene's germline CDR1 is SGHDT and CDR2 YYEEEE. The CDR3 runs 15 residues. V trimming: 5 bases; J trimming: 1 base; junction bases outside the gene matches: 5. The CDR3 DNA is TGTGCCAGCAGAATGCGGGAGTTGAACACCGGGGAGCTGTTTTTT. This gives the protein CASRMRELNTGELFF. The complete variable domain, with remaining parts taken from reference TRBV5-6 and TRBJ2-2, reads DAGVTQSPTHLIKTRGQQVTLRCSPKSGHDTVSWYQQALGQGPQFIFQYYEEEERQRGNFPDRFSGHQFPNYSSELNVNALLLGDSALYLCASRMRELNTGELFFGEGSRLTVL.

The chain employs TRBV4-1 and TRBJ2-7; no reliable D call. The germline V gene has CDR1 MGHRA and CDR2 YSYEKL. V was shortened by 0 bases and J by 7 bases, with 16 bases between the two germline ends. The CDR3 has 15 amino acids. The CDR3 DNA is TGCGCCAGCAGCCAAGATCGTGGGATTTTGGGGGAGCAGTACTTC. The encoded protein is CASSQDRGILGEQYF.

CDR3 residues: CASSILEAQPQHF. For the CDR3, the DNA is TGTGCCAGTAGTATTCTCGAGGCGCAGCCCCAGCATTTT. The chain joins TRBV19 to TRBJ1-5; no reliable D call. Germline V lookup: CDR1 LNHDA, CDR2 SQIVND (reference sequence). The CDR3 runs 13 residues. With 3 bases removed from V and 7 bases from J, the gap between germline ends came to 10 bases. Supplemented by reference TRBV19 and TRBJ1-5, the full variable domain reads DGGITQSPKYLFRKEGQNVTLSCEQNLNHDAMYWYRQDPGQGLRLIYYSQIVNDFQKGDIAEGYSVSREKKESFPLTVTSAQKNPTAFYLCASSILEAQPQHFGDGTRLSIL.